This section outlines one T cell receptor beta chain sequence together with its context. This sample stems from a study of blood T cell repertoires in COVID-19. Study at large: Donors in the United States, Italy and Spain gave samples during acute or convalescent COVID-19. Sources were T cells, B-cell-depleted T cells, or PBMCs; the material itself was cDNA or gDNA.

Per the original methods: Reference gene primer amplification gave estimated nucleated cell counts. Assay used: immunoSEQ multiplex PCR; TCRdb lists only in-frame clones, some missing. The DNA gave D and trimming, while V, J and clone size come from that table. Of about 250,000 clones in the sample, 82% are singletons; the top ten hold 4% to 6%. The material sequenced was peripheral blood. The clonotype comes from a woman of 80 years or more with active or convalescent COVID-19.

The CDR3 is CASSSGRATHTGELFF. The CDR3, as DNA: TGTGCCAGCTCTAGCGGGAGGGCAACTCACACCGGGGAGCTGTTTTTT. V gene TRBV2 combines with J gene TRBJ2-2; 12 nucleotides align to TRBD2. From germline, CDR1 is SNHLY and CDR2 FYNNEI. CDR3 length: 16 residues. With V trimmed by 8 bases and J by 3 bases, 7 bases remained unmatched.